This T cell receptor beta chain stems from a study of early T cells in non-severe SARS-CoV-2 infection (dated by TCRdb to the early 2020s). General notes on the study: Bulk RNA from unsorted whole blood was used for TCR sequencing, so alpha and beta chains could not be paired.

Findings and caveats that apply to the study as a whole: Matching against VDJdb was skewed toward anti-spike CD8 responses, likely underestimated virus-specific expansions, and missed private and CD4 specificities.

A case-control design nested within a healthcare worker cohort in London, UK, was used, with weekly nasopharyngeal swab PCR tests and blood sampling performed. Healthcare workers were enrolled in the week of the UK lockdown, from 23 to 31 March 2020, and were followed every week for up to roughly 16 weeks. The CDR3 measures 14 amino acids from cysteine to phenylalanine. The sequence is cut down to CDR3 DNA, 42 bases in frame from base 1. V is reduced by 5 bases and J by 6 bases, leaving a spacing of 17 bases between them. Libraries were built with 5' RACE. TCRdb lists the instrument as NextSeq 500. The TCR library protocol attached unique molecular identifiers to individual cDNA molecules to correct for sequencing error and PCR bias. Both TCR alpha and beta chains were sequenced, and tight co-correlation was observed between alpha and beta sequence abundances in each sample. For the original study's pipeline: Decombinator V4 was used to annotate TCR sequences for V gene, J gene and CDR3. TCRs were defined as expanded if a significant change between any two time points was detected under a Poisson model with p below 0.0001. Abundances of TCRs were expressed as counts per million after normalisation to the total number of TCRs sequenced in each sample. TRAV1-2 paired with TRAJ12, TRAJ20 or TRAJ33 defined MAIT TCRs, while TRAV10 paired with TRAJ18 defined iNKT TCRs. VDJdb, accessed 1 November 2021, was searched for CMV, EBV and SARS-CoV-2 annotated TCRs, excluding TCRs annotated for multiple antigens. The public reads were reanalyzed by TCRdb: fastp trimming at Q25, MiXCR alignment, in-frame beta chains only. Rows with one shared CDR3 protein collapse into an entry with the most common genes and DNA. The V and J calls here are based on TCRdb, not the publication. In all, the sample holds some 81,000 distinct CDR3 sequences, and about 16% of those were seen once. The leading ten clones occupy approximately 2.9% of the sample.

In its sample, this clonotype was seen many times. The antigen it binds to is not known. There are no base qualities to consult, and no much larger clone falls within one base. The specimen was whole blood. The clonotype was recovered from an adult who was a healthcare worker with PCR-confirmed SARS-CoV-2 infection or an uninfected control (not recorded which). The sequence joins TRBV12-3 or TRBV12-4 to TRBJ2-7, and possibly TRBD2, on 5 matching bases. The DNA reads TGTGCCAGCAGTGTCGGACTGACACCGAGCGAGCAGTACTTC. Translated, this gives CASSVGLTPSEQYF.